The 7 T cell receptor beta chains presented below share a single source sample, sequenced in a study of T cell responses to AZD1222 COVID-19 vaccine. Sequencing used immunoSEQ multiplex PCR; TCRdb keeps in-frame clones, though not all of them. The profile shows approximately 45,000 clones, 88% of them singletons. Sample: peripheral blood, taken 28 days after the second AZD1222 dose. The receptors originated from an adult who received the AZD1222 COVID-19 vaccine.

This rearrangement joins TRBV5-6 to TRBJ2-6, with D perhaps matching TRBD2 (5 bases). From germline, CDR1 is SGHDT and CDR2 YYEEEE. This CDR3 region has 16 residues. V was cut by 1 base and J by 0 bases, with 8 bases left in between. The CDR3 loop reads CASSLPAGSGANVLTF. CDR3 bases: TGTGCCAGCAGCTTGCCCGCGGGCTCTGGGGCCAACGTCCTGACTTTC. Full variable domain (remainder filled in from reference TRBV5-6 and TRBJ2-6): DAGVTQSPTHLIKTRGQQVTLRCSPKSGHDTVSWYQQALGQGPQFIFQYYEEEERQRGNFPDRFSGHQFPNYSSELNVNALLLGDSALYLCASSLPAGSGANVLTFGAGSRLTVL.

The chain uses TRBV7-7 and TRBJ2-6, with 9 nucleotides matching TRBD1. This CDR3 has 17 amino acids. Looked up from germline, CDR1 is SSHAT and CDR2 is FNYEAQ (reference sequence). Losses at the gene ends were 5 bases for V and 0 bases for J; bases not matched to a gene: 5. CDR3 sequence (DNA): TGTGCCAGCAGCCCAGGACAGGGGCGCTCTGGGGCCAACGTCCTGACTTTC. Amino acids: CASSPGQGRSGANVLTF.

The chain is built from TRBV7-2 and TRBJ2-5; 12 bases match TRBD2. This CDR3 contains 17 residues. Germline lookup yields CDR1 SGHTA and CDR2 FQGNSA. The V and J ends lost 1 base and 5 bases, in that order; junction bases with no gene match: 8. The CDR3 sequence: CASSLVASGRAGETQYF. In DNA form, the CDR3 reads TGTGCCAGCAGCTTAGTAGCTAGCGGGAGGGCCGGGGAGACCCAGTACTTC.

The rearrangement uses TRBV7-9 and TRBJ2-7; D may be TRBD2 (7 bases). The CDR3 sequence is 19 residues long. Germline-derived CDR1 and CDR2 are SEHNR and FQNEAQ (reference sequence). V lost 0 bases, J lost 6 bases, and 27 bases lay in between. The CDR3 loop is CASSLAVRGTRTRRGEQYF. The DNA for the CDR3 is TGTGCCAGCAGCTTAGCCGTGAGGGGGACCCGGACTAGGCGTGGCGAGCAGTACTTC.

This rearrangement joins TRBV7-9 to TRBJ2-2; 13 positions match TRBD2. V dropped 5 bases and J dropped 2; count of bases not matched to a gene: 14. The CDR3 consists of 20 residues. The germline gives CDR1 SEHNR, CDR2 FQNEAQ (reference sequence). CDR3 sequence (DNA): TGTGCCAGCAGCAAGCCTCGGGCGACTAGCGGGAGGCCTAACACCGGGGAGCTGTTTTTT. Protein product: CASSKPRATSGRPNTGELFF.

The V and J genes are TRBV7-9 and TRBJ2-5; TRBD2 matches at 9 bases. The junction had 5 bases not matched to a gene; V was cut back by 5 bases and J by 4 bases. The CDR3 length is 14 residues. Germline values: CDR1 SEHNR, CDR2 FQNEAQ (reference sequence). The CDR3 spells CASSPGLAGETQYF. The CDR3 nucleotides read TGTGCCAGCAGCCCGGGACTAGCAGGAGAGACCCAGTACTTC. The variable domain in full, with the rest retrieved from reference TRBV7-9 and TRBJ2-5, is DTGVSQNPRHKITKRGQNVTFRCDPISEHNRLYWYRQTLGQGPEFLTYFQNEAQLEKSRLLSDRFSAERPKGSFSTLEIQRTEQGDSAMYLCASSPGLAGETQYFGPGTRLLVL.

The chain carries TRBV6-1 and TRBJ1-1; D remains unclear. In germline, CDR1 is MNHNS, CDR2 SASEGT. Trimming removed 2 bases from V and 1 base from J, with 5 bases in between. The CDR3 is 13 residues long. The CDR3 spells CASSEYPNTEAFF. For the CDR3, the DNA is TGTGCCAGCAGTGAATACCCGAACACTGAAGCTTTCTTT.